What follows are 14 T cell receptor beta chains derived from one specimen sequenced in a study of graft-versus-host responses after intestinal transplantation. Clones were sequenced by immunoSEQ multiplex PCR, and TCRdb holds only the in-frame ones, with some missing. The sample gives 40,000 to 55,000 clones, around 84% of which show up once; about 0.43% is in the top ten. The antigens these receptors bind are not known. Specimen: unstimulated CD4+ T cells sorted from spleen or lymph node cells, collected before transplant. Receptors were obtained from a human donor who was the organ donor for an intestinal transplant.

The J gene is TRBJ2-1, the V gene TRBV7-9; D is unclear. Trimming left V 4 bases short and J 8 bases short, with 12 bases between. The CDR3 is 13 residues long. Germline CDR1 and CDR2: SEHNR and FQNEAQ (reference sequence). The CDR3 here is CASSYPRSYEQFF. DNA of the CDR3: TGTGCCAGCAGCTACCCTAGGAGCTATGAGCAGTTCTTC.

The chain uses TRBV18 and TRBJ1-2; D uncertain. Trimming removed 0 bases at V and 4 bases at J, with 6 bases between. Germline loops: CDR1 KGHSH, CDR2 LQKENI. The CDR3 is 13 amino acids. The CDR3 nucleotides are TGTGCCAGCTCACCACCAGGGATCTATGGCTACACCTTC. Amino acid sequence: CASSPPGIYGYTF. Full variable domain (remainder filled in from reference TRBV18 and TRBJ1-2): NAGVMQNPRHLVRRRGQEARLRCSPMKGHSHVYWYRQLPEEGLKFMVYLQKENIIDESGMPKERFSAEFPKEGPSILRIQQVVRGDSAAYFCASSPPGIYGYTFGSGTRLTVV.

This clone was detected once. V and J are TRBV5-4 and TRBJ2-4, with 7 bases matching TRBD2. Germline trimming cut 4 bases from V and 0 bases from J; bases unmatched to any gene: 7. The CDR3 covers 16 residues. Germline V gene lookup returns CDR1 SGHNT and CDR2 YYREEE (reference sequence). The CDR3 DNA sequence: TGTGCCAGCAGCACCCTAGCGGAGCTAGCCAAAAACATTCAGTACTTC. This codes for CASSTLAELAKNIQYF.

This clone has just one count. The CDR3 loop reads CASSLPGPTDTQYF. As DNA, the CDR3 is TGCGCCAGCAGCTTACCCGGACCTACAGATACGCAGTATTTT. V gene TRBV5-1 combines with J gene TRBJ2-3; D gene uncertain. Germline-derived CDR1 and CDR2 are SGHRS and YFSETQ. Trimming stripped 2 bases from V and 3 bases from J, with 10 bases between. The CDR3 contains 14 residues. Complete variable domain (other parts from reference TRBV5-1 and TRBJ2-3): KAGVTQTPRYLIKTRGQQVTLSCSPISGHRSVSWYQQTPGQGLQFLFEYFSETQRNKGNFPGRFSGRQFSNSRSEMNVSTLELGDSALYLCASSLPGPTDTQYFGPGTRLTVL.

The CDR3: CASSLGQGHTEAFF. For the CDR3, the DNA is TGTGCCAGCAGTCTCGGACAGGGGCACACTGAAGCTTTCTTT. The chain links TRBV6-6 to TRBJ1-1, with 9 bases identical to TRBD1. Germline V gives CDR1 MNHNY, CDR2 SVGAGI (reference sequence). V gave up 5 bases and J gave up 3 bases; unmatched junction bases: 4. CDR3 size: 14 residues.

CDR3 bases: TGTGCCATCAGTCCAGGACAGGGGGCTCAGGGTACAGATACGCAGTATTTT. Residues: CAISPGQGAQGTDTQYF. V is TRBV10-3 and J is TRBJ2-3; 11 nucleotides align to TRBD1. This CDR3 region has 17 residues. Per germline, CDR1 ENHRY and CDR2 SYGVKD. The J segment lost 3 bases and the V segment lost 5 bases, leaving 10 bases of the junction unmatched.

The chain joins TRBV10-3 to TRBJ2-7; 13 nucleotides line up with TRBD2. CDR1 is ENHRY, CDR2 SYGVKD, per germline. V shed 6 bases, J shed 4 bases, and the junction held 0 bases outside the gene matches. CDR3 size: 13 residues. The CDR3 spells CAIRLAGGYEQYF. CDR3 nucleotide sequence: TGTGCCATCAGACTAGCGGGAGGGTACGAGCAGTACTTC.

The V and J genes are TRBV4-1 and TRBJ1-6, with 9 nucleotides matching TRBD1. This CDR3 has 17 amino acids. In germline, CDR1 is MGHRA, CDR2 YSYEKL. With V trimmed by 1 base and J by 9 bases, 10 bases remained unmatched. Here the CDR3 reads CASSQGKSGQGRSPLHF. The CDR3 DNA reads TGCGCCAGCAGCCAAGGAAAATCGGGACAGGGTCGTTCACCCCTCCACTTT.

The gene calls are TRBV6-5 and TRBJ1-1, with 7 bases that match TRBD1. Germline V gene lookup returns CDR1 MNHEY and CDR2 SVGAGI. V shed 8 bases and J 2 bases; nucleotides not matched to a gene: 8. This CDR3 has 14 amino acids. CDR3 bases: TGTGCCAGCTGGTTACAGGGGTTTAACACTGAAGCTTTCTTT. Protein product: CASWLQGFNTEAFF.

CDR3 nucleotides: TGTGCCAGCAGCTTTCGGCCGGCCAGGGACGATGAGCAGTTCTTC. Translated, it gives CASSFRPARDDEQFF. This chain uses TRBV7-8 with TRBJ2-1; D could derive from TRBD1 or TRBD2 (5 bases each). Looked up from germline, CDR1 is SGHVS and CDR2 is FQNEAQ. The CDR3 length is 15 residues. Trimming left V 3 bases short and J 8 bases short, with 17 bases between.

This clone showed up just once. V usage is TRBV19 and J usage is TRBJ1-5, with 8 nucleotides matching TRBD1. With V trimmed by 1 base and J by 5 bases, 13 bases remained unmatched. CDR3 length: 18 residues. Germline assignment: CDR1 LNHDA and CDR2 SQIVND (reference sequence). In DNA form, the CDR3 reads TGTGCCAGTAGTATAGTTCAGGGCAGGGGGCGCTTCCATCAGCCCCAGCATTTT. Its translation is CASSIVQGRGRFHQPQHF.

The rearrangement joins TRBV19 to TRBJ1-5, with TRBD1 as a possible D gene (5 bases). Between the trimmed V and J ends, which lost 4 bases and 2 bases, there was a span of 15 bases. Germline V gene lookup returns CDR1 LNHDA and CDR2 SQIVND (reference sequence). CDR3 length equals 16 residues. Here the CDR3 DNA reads TGTGCCAGTAGTAAAGGGGACTTAATGGGCAATCAGCCCCAGCATTTT. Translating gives CASSKGDLMGNQPQHF. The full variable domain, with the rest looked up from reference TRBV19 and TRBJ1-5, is DGGITQSPKYLFRKEGQNVTLSCEQNLNHDAMYWYRQDPGQGLRLIYYSQIVNDFQKGDIAEGYSVSREKKESFPLTVTSAQKNPTAFYLCASSKGDLMGNQPQHFGDGTRLSIL.

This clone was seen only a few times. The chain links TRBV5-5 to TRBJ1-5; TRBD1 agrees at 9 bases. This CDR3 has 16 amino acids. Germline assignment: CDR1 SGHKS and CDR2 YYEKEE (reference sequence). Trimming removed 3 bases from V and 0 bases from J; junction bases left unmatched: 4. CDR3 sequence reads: CASSSQGAYSNQPQHF. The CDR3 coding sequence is TGTGCCAGCAGCTCACAGGGGGCATATAGCAATCAGCCCCAGCATTTT.

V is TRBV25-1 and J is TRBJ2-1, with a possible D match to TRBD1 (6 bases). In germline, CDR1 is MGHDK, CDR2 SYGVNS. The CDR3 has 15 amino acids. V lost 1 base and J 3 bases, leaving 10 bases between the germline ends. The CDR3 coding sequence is TGTGCCAGCAGTGAATCAGGGGCAAACTACAATGAGCAGTTCTTC. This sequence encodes CASSESGANYNEQFF.